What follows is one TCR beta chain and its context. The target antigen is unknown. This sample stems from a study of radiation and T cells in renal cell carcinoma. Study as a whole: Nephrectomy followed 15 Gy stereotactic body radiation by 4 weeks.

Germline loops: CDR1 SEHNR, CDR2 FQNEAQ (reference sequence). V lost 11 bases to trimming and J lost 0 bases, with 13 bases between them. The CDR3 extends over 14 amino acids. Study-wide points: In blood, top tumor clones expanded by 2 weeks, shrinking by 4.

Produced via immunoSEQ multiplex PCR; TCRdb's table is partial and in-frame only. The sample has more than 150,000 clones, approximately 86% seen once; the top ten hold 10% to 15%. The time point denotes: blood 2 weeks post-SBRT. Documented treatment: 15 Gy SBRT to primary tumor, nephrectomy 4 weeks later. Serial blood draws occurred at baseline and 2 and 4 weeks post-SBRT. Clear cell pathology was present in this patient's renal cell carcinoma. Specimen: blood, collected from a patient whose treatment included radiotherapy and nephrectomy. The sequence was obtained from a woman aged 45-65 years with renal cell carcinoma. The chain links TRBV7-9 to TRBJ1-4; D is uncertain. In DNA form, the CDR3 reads TGTGCCGGCGGGCCGGAGACAACTAATGAAAAACTGTTTTTT. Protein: CAGGPETTNEKLFF.